This T cell receptor (beta chain) is drawn from a study of T cell responses to AZD1222 COVID-19 vaccine. Note on this clone: The antigen is unknown.

Only in-frame clones appear in the TCRdb table, and some are missing; sequencing was by immunoSEQ multiplex PCR. Counted here are 120,000 or so clones, around 83% occurring once; the ten biggest clones make up about 28%. Study findings and constraints: It should be noted that donors were predominantly white British and more often female, and clonal diversity was possibly underestimated.

The clonotype originates from an adult who received the AZD1222 COVID-19 vaccine. Source: peripheral blood, taken 28 days after the second AZD1222 dose.

CDR3 nucleotide sequence: TGTGCCAGCAGCTTAGCAGCGACTGGGGGTCAGCCCCAGCATTTT. As protein: CASSLAATGGQPQHF. This rearrangement joins TRBV7-2 to TRBJ1-5; a possible D gene is TRBD1 (5 bases). The V and J ends lost 0 bases and 6 bases respectively, with 12 bases between them. The CDR3 length is 15 residues. From germline, CDR1 is SGHTA and CDR2 FQGNSA.